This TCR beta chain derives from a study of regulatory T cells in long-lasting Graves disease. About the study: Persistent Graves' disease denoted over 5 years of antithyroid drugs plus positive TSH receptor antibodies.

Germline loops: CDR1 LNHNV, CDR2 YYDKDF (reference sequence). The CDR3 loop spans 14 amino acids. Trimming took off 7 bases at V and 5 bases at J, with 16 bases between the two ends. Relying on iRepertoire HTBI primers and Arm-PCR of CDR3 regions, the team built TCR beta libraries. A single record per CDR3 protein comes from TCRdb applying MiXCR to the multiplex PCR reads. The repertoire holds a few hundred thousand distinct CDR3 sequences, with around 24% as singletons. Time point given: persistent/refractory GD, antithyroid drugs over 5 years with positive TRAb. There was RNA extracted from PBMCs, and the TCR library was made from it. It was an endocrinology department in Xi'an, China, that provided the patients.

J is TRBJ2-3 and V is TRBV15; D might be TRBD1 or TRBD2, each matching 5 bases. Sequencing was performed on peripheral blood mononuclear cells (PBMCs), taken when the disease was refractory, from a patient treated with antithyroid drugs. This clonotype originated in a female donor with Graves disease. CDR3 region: CATKGRHILDTQYF. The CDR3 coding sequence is TGTGCCACCAAGGGACGGCACATTCTAGATACGCAGTATTTT. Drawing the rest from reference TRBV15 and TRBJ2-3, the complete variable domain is DAMVIQNPRYQVTQFGKPVTLSCSQTLNHNVMYWYQQKSSQAPKLLFHYYDKDFNNEADTPDNFQSRRPNTSFCFLDIRSPGLGDTAMYLCATKGRHILDTQYFGPGTRLTVL.